This passage covers 15 T cell receptor beta chains from one sample sequenced in a study of OX40 agonist ivuxolimab in advanced cancers. Sequencing was performed with immunoSEQ multiplex PCR; in TCRdb, only in-frame clones are kept and a portion is missing. The repertoire consists of tens of thousands of clones, with about 90% occurring once and the leading ten covering around 2.9%. The material was CD4+ or CD8+ T cells sorted from blood, obtained in a trial of the OX40 agonist ivuxolimab. The receptors come from an adult with an advanced solid tumor such as melanoma, head and neck, liver or kidney cancer.

This clone has just a few counts. The chain combines TRBV2 with TRBJ2-7; tentatively, D is TRBD2 (6 bases). V lost 3 bases and J 5 bases, leaving 11 bases between the germline ends. The CDR3 spans 13 residues. Per the germline V gene, CDR1 is SNHLY and CDR2 is FYNNEI. The CDR3 here is CASSDGGVNEQYF. The CDR3 DNA is TGTGCCAGCAGTGACGGGGGAGTCAACGAGCAGTACTTC. Full variable domain (remainder filled in from reference TRBV2 and TRBJ2-7): EPEVTQTPSHQVTQMGQEVILRCVPISNHLYFYWYRQILGQKVEFLVSFYNNEISEKSEIFDDQFSVERPDGSNFTLKIRSTKLEDSAMYFCASSDGGVNEQYFGPGTRLTVT.

This chain connects TRBV7-9 to TRBJ2-1; 10 bases fit TRBD1. The V and J ends lost 5 bases and 4 bases, in that order; junction bases with no gene match: 8. The V gene's germline CDR1 is SEHNR and CDR2 FQNEAQ (reference sequence). The CDR3 loop spans 16 amino acids. The CDR3 spells CASSRIRDRGYNEQFF. CDR3 DNA sequence: TGTGCCAGCAGCCGAATCCGGGACAGGGGTTACAATGAGCAGTTCTTC.

This chain connects TRBV5-5 to TRBJ2-1, with 7 bases identical to TRBD1. The germline V gene has CDR1 SGHKS and CDR2 YYEKEE (reference sequence). The CDR3 contains 15 residues. Germline trimming cut 5 bases from V and 4 bases from J; bases unmatched to any gene: 9. The CDR3 DNA follows: TGTGCCAGCAGGGAACTGGGACAGAGTTACAATGAGCAGTTCTTC. Amino acids: CASRELGQSYNEQFF.

This clone was recorded only once. V is TRBV28 and J is TRBJ2-1; D perhaps matches TRBD2 (6 bases). CDR1 is MDHEN, CDR2 SYDVKM, per germline. Trimming took 11 bases from V and 4 from J, leaving 30 bases between them. This CDR3 is 18 amino acids long. The CDR3 loop is CAVLQLAALGVNYNEQFF. The CDR3 coding sequence is TGTGCCGTCTTACAGTTAGCGGCCCTAGGAGTTAATTACAATGAGCAGTTCTTC.

The chain recombines TRBV28 with TRBJ2-1; D gene uncertain. CDR3 length: 14 residues. Germline V CDR1 and CDR2: MDHEN, SYDVKM. V lost 5 bases and J 8 bases, leaving 16 bases between the germline ends. CDR3 DNA: TGTGCCAGCAGTGTAGGCGAGATCGTCGATGAGCAGTTCTTC. This codes for CASSVGEIVDEQFF. The complete variable domain, with remaining parts taken from reference TRBV28 and TRBJ2-1, reads DVKVTQSSRYLVKRTGEKVFLECVQDMDHENMFWYRQDPGLGLRLIYFSYDVKMKEKGDIPEGYSVSREKKERFSLILESASTNQTSMYLCASSVGEIVDEQFFGPGTRLTVL.

The CDR3: CASRDRDRGLPGYTF. The CDR3 coding sequence is TGTGCCAGCAGAGACCGGGACAGGGGGCTTCCTGGCTACACCTTC. The rearrangement uses TRBV13 and TRBJ1-2; 12 bases are shared with TRBD1. CDR3 size: 15 residues. Trimming at V came to 6 bases and at J to 7 bases, leaving 9 bases not matched to a gene. The germline V gene encodes CDR1 PRHDT and CDR2 FYEKMQ (reference sequence).

V usage is TRBV4-3 and J usage is TRBJ2-3, with a weak D call TRBD2 (7 bases). Trimming removed 1 base from V and 4 bases from J, with 15 bases in between. The CDR3 length is 16 residues. Germline CDR1 and CDR2: LGHNA and YSLEER. CDR3 residues: CASSQATGSGADTQYF. The CDR3 coding sequence is TGCGCCAGCAGCCAAGCCACAGGGAGCGGGGCAGATACGCAGTATTTT.

The chain combines TRBV29-1 with TRBJ1-1; 9 nucleotides match TRBD1. J gave up 8 bases and V 6 bases, and 13 bases lay outside the gene matches. CDR3 size: 14 residues. Germline CDR1 and CDR2: SQVTM and ANQGSEA. CDR3 in amino acids: CSVIQQGARGEAFF. The CDR3 bases are TGCAGCGTCATTCAACAGGGGGCGCGGGGGGAAGCTTTCTTT.

The chain has TRBV27 and TRBJ1-4, with D possibly matching TRBD1 (6 bases). Trimming pared 3 bases from V and 5 bases from J, leaving 10 bases between. Germline values: CDR1 MNHEY, CDR2 SMNVEV (reference sequence). The CDR3 covers 14 residues. The CDR3 DNA reads TGTGCCAGCAGTTTTAATGGGGGCAATGAAAAACTGTTTTTT. This sequence encodes CASSFNGGNEKLFF.

This clone occurred once. This chain joins TRBV29-1 and TRBJ1-2, with 7 bases fitting TRBD1. This CDR3 is built from 12 residues. The V gene's germline CDR1 is SQVTM and CDR2 ANQGSEA. The J segment lost 7 bases and the V segment lost 3 bases, leaving 5 bases of the junction unmatched. The chain's CDR3 is CSVDAQGVGYTF. CDR3 nucleotides: TGCAGCGTTGACGCCCAGGGGGTTGGCTACACCTTC.

The chain joins TRBV6-5 to TRBJ2-2; D remains unclear. The V end lost 6 bases, the J end lost 7 bases, and 12 bases lay between the germline ends. The CDR3 consists of 13 residues. Germline V CDR1 and CDR2: MNHEY, SVGAGI. CDR3 coding DNA: TGTGCCAGCAGGGTTGATCCCCGCGGGGAGCTGTTTTTT. Translating it yields CASRVDPRGELFF.

This rearrangement joins TRBV7-6 to TRBJ1-2, with D possibly matching TRBD1 (5 bases). The CDR3 runs to 14 residues. CDR1 and CDR2 from the germline V gene are SGHVS and FNYEAQ. V was trimmed by 5 bases and J by 4 bases, leaving 14 bases between them. This CDR3 is CASSPSPGTYGYTF. Written as DNA, the CDR3 is TGTGCCAGCAGCCCTTCCCCGGGGACCTATGGCTACACCTTC.

The chain carries TRBV27 and TRBJ2-5; 14 bases agree with TRBD2. The germline gives CDR1 MNHEY, CDR2 SMNVEV (reference sequence). Germline trimming cut 7 bases from V and 2 bases from J; bases unmatched to any gene: 3. The CDR3 length is 15 residues. CDR3 residues: CASKGLAGAQETQYF. The CDR3 DNA sequence: TGTGCCAGCAAGGGACTAGCGGGAGCGCAAGAGACCCAGTACTTC.

The chain links TRBV9 to TRBJ2-5; no clear D gene. Germline V gene lookup returns CDR1 SGDLS and CDR2 YYNGEE. Trimming took 0 bases from V and 0 from J, leaving 6 bases between them. The CDR3 length is 14 residues. The CDR3 reads CASSVGQNQETQYF. The CDR3 DNA follows: TGTGCCAGCAGCGTAGGGCAAAACCAAGAGACCCAGTACTTC. The complete variable domain, with remaining parts taken from reference TRBV9 and TRBJ2-5, reads DSGVTQTPKHLITATGQRVTLRCSPRSGDLSVYWYQQSLDQGLQFLIQYYNGEERAKGNILERFSAQQFPDLHSELNLSSLELGDSALYFCASSVGQNQETQYFGPGTRLLVL.

The CDR3 reads CASSADRVAQYF. CDR3 bases: TGTGCCAGTAGTGCGGACAGGGTCGCGCAGTATTTT. The chain employs TRBV19 and TRBJ2-3, with TRBD1 matching over 8 bases. The J segment lost 10 bases and the V segment lost 5 bases, leaving 5 bases of the junction unmatched. CDR1 and CDR2 from the germline V gene are LNHDA and SQIVND (reference sequence). The CDR3 length is 12 residues.